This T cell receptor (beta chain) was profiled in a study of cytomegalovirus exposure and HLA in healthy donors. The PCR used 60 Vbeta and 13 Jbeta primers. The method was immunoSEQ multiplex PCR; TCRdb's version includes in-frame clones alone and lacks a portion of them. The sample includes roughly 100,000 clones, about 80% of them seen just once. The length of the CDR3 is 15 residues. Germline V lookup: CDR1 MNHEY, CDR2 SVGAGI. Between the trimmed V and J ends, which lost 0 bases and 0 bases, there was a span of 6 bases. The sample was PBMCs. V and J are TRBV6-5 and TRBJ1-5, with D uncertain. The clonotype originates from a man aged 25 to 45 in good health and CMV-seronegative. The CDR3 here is CASSYSQNSNQPQHF. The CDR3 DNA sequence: TGTGCCAGCAGTTACTCCCAGAATAGCAATCAGCCCCAGCATTTT.